Listed below are T cell receptor beta chains from one sample, sequenced in a study of PD-1 blockade in classical Hodgkin lymphoma. Some clones are missing from TCRdb's copy, which holds only in-frame ones; the method was immunoSEQ multiplex PCR. In the table there are approximately 28,000 clones, 60% to 85% of which are singletons. The source was CD4+ T cells from blood, collected at baseline. The receptors were gathered from a human donor with classical Hodgkin lymphoma. CDR3s include the opening cysteine and the closing phenylalanine or tryptophan. The order of the fields is CDR3 protein, CDR3 DNA, clone size, V gene, J gene, D gene. The D gene is left open where the match is weak. Not all rows give a size; the values are once, few, many and, for expanded clones, a class.

CDR3aa: CASSYGGPPSEQYF
CDR3nt: TGTGCCAGCAGTTACGGCGGCCCGCCCTCCGAGCAGTACTTC
abundance: NA
v_gene: TRBV6-6
j_gene: TRBJ2-7
d_gene: NA

CDR3aa: CASSSGGQGYEKLFF
CDR3nt: TGTGCCAGCAGTTCCGGGGGACAGGGGTATGAAAAACTGTTTTTT
abundance: once
v_gene: TRBV7-9
j_gene: TRBJ1-4
d_gene: TRBD1

CDR3aa: CAISAPRQGNYNEQFF
CDR3nt: TGTGCCATCAGTGCCCCGAGACAGGGTAATTACAATGAGCAGTTCTTC
abundance: NA
v_gene: TRBV10-3
j_gene: TRBJ2-1
d_gene: TRBD1

CDR3aa: CASSLRGDTQYF
CDR3nt: TGTGCCAGCAGCTTGCGGGGAGATACGCAGTATTTT
abundance: NA
v_gene: TRBV5-6
j_gene: TRBJ2-3
d_gene: NA

CDR3aa: CASSSTHSGGTDTQYF
CDR3nt: TGTGCCAGCAGCTCTACCCATAGCGGGGGCACAGATACGCAGTATTTT
abundance: NA
v_gene: TRBV7-2
j_gene: TRBJ2-3
d_gene: TRBD2

CDR3aa: CASSVGGRGPNEQYF
CDR3nt: TGTGCCAGCAGCGTAGGAGGCAGGGGGCCTAACGAGCAGTACTTC
abundance: NA
v_gene: TRBV9
j_gene: TRBJ2-7
d_gene: TRBD1

CDR3aa: CASSVRQGSVNSPLHF
CDR3nt: TGTGCCAGCTCAGTAAGACAGGGTAGCGTAAATTCACCCCTCCACTTT
abundance: NA
v_gene: TRBV18
j_gene: TRBJ1-6
d_gene: TRBD1

CDR3aa: CASRLGGTNTGELFF
CDR3nt: TGTGCCAGCCGGTTAGGGGGCACGAACACCGGGGAGCTGTTTTTT
abundance: NA
v_gene: TRBV7-6
j_gene: TRBJ2-2
d_gene: TRBD1

CDR3aa: CASSPLRTRSGNTIYF
CDR3nt: TGTGCCAGCAGCCCCCTTAGGACTCGCTCTGGAAACACCATATATTTT
abundance: NA
v_gene: TRBV5-5
j_gene: TRBJ1-3
d_gene: NA

CDR3aa: CASSPEGGNYGYTF
CDR3nt: TGTGCCAGCAGCCCAGAGGGGGGTAACTATGGCTACACCTTC
abundance: NA
v_gene: TRBV4-2
j_gene: TRBJ1-2
d_gene: NA

CDR3aa: CASSLDRLYGYTF
CDR3nt: TGTGCCAGCAGCTTGGACAGGCTCTATGGCTACACCTTC
abundance: NA
v_gene: TRBV11-2
j_gene: TRBJ1-2
d_gene: TRBD1

CDR3aa: CASSQEQGGWEKLFF
CDR3nt: TGTGCCAGCAGCCAAGAACAGGGAGGTTGGGAAAAACTGTTTTTT
abundance: once
v_gene: TRBV4-2
j_gene: TRBJ1-4
d_gene: NA

CDR3aa: CASSIGPHNQPQHF
CDR3nt: TGTGCCAGTAGTATAGGTCCACACAATCAGCCCCAGCATTTT
abundance: NA
v_gene: TRBV19
j_gene: TRBJ1-5
d_gene: NA

CDR3aa: CASRRNPNQETQYF
CDR3nt: TGTGCCAGCAGACGAAACCCCAACCAAGAGACCCAGTACTTC
abundance: NA
v_gene: TRBV7-2
j_gene: TRBJ2-5
d_gene: NA

CDR3aa: CASSPTGTTMNTEAFF
CDR3nt: TGTGCCAGCTCACCTACAGGAACAACAATGAACACTGAAGCTTTCTTT
abundance: NA
v_gene: TRBV18
j_gene: TRBJ1-1
d_gene: NA

CDR3aa: CASSLYGQPNEKLFF
CDR3nt: TGCGCCAGCAGCTTGTACGGACAGCCTAATGAAAAACTGTTTTTT
abundance: NA
v_gene: TRBV5-1
j_gene: TRBJ1-4
d_gene: NA

CDR3aa: CASSLLGSQPTGELFF
CDR3nt: TGTGCCAGCAGCTTATTAGGGAGCCAACCCACCGGGGAGCTGTTTTTT
abundance: NA
v_gene: TRBV7-3
j_gene: TRBJ2-2
d_gene: NA

CDR3aa: CASSFGRDRGRKGAGEKLFF
CDR3nt: TGTGCCAGCAGTTTTGGCCGGGACAGGGGGCGAAAAGGAGCTGGGGAAAAACTGTTTTTT
abundance: NA
v_gene: TRBV28
j_gene: TRBJ1-4
d_gene: TRBD1

CDR3aa: CASTPGLATYEQYF
CDR3nt: TGCGCCAGCACCCCGGGGCTAGCTACCTACGAGCAGTACTTC
abundance: NA
v_gene: TRBV5-1
j_gene: TRBJ2-7
d_gene: NA

CDR3aa: CASSLDSSYNEQFF
CDR3nt: TGTGCCAGCAGCCTGGACAGTTCCTACAATGAGCAGTTCTTC
abundance: NA
v_gene: TRBV7-2
j_gene: TRBJ2-1
d_gene: NA

CDR3aa: CASDDRGGNQPQHF
CDR3nt: TGTGCCAGCGACGACAGGGGAGGCAATCAGCCCCAGCATTTT
abundance: few
v_gene: TRBV18
j_gene: TRBJ1-5
d_gene: TRBD1

CDR3aa: CAWSSYTDTQYF
CDR3nt: TGTGCCTGGAGTTCCTACACAGATACGCAGTATTTT
abundance: NA
v_gene: TRBV30
j_gene: TRBJ2-3
d_gene: NA

CDR3aa: CASSLVSALGADTQYF
CDR3nt: TGTGCCAGCAGCTTAGTGTCTGCCCTCGGCGCAGATACGCAGTATTTT
abundance: NA
v_gene: TRBV7-9
j_gene: TRBJ2-3
d_gene: NA

CDR3aa: CATSRDETPNQPQHF
CDR3nt: TGTGCCACCAGCAGAGATGAGACACCAAATCAGCCCCAGCATTTT
abundance: NA
v_gene: TRBV15
j_gene: TRBJ1-5
d_gene: NA

CDR3aa: CASSPLEDRGYEQYF
CDR3nt: TGTGCCAGCTCACCACTAGAGGACAGGGGGTACGAGCAGTACTTC
abundance: NA
v_gene: TRBV18
j_gene: TRBJ2-7
d_gene: TRBD1

CDR3aa: CASAQTGVITGELFF
CDR3nt: TGTGCTAGTGCCCAGACAGGGGTTATCACCGGGGAGCTGTTTTTT
abundance: NA
v_gene: TRBV12-5
j_gene: TRBJ2-2
d_gene: TRBD1

CDR3aa: CASSSLLAVTDTQYF
CDR3nt: TGTGCCAGCAGCTCCCTACTAGCAGTTACAGATACGCAGTATTTT
abundance: NA
v_gene: TRBV9
j_gene: TRBJ2-3
d_gene: NA

CDR3aa: CASSQLAGGVGELFF
CDR3nt: TGTGCCAGTAGTCAGCTAGCGGGGGGCGTCGGGGAGCTGTTTTTT
abundance: NA
v_gene: TRBV19
j_gene: TRBJ2-2
d_gene: TRBD2

CDR3aa: CASSFGLAGGFQETQYF
CDR3nt: TGTGCCAGCAGCTTCGGGCTAGCGGGGGGGTTCCAAGAGACCCAGTACTTC
abundance: NA
v_gene: TRBV11-3
j_gene: TRBJ2-5
d_gene: TRBD2

CDR3aa: CASSLVSGNTIYF
CDR3nt: TGTGCCAGCAGCTTAGTTTCTGGAAACACCATATATTTT
abundance: NA
v_gene: TRBV7-6
j_gene: TRBJ1-3
d_gene: NA

CDR3aa: CAISSSGHGSYGYTF
CDR3nt: TGTGCCATCAGTAGTTCGGGACACGGAAGCTATGGCTACACCTTC
abundance: few
v_gene: TRBV10-3
j_gene: TRBJ1-2
d_gene: NA

CDR3aa: CASSQSRAGGSDTQYF
CDR3nt: TGCGCCAGCAGCCAATCTCGTGCGGGGGGGTCAGATACGCAGTATTTT
abundance: NA
v_gene: TRBV4-3
j_gene: TRBJ2-3
d_gene: TRBD2

CDR3aa: CASSLVWGGGNSPLHF
CDR3nt: TGCGCCAGCAGCTTGGTTTGGGGTGGCGGTAATTCACCCCTCCACTTT
abundance: NA
v_gene: TRBV5-1
j_gene: TRBJ1-6
d_gene: NA

CDR3aa: CASGSTGLGTDTQYF
CDR3nt: TGTGCCAGTGGTTCGACAGGGCTCGGAACAGATACGCAGTATTTT
abundance: NA
v_gene: TRBV19
j_gene: TRBJ2-3
d_gene: TRBD1

CDR3aa: CASSFGLAGAQYF
CDR3nt: TGTGCCAGCAGCTTCGGACTAGCGGGGGCCCAGTACTTC
abundance: NA
v_gene: TRBV5-8
j_gene: TRBJ2-7
d_gene: TRBD2

CDR3aa: CASSLDMPAGYDTEAFF
CDR3nt: TGTGCCAGCAGTTTAGACATGCCGGCAGGGTACGACACTGAAGCTTTCTTT
abundance: NA
v_gene: TRBV28
j_gene: TRBJ1-1
d_gene: NA

CDR3aa: CASSESGNYGYTF
CDR3nt: TGTGCCAGCAGTGAATCAGGAAACTATGGCTACACCTTC
abundance: NA
v_gene: TRBV6-1
j_gene: TRBJ1-2
d_gene: NA

CDR3aa: CASSLSWDRAVGIYSNQPQHF
CDR3nt: TGTGCCAGCAGCCTCTCATGGGACAGGGCGGTTGGGATTTATAGCAATCAGCCCCAGCATTTT
abundance: NA
v_gene: TRBV27
j_gene: TRBJ1-5
d_gene: TRBD1